Below are 9 T cell receptor beta chains sequenced from a single sample in a study of blood T cell repertoires in COVID-19. The data were produced by immunoSEQ multiplex PCR, yet TCRdb's version contains in-frame clones alone and is incomplete. The table has approximately 120,000 clones, roughly four fifths seen once. Sequencing was done on a sample of peripheral blood. The receptors come from a man of 80 years or more with COVID-19, enrolled during active disease.

The chain recombines TRBV29-1 with TRBJ2-7; 8 bases map to TRBD2. This CDR3 has 13 amino acids. The V and J ends lost 4 bases and 0 bases, in that order; junction bases with no gene match: 2. Germline CDR1 reads SQVTM; CDR2 reads ANQGSEA. The CDR3 loop is CSVAGGSSYEQYF. DNA for the CDR3: TGCAGCGTTGCGGGGGGGAGCTCCTACGAGCAGTACTTC.

The chain has TRBV28 and TRBJ2-5; 7 nucleotides align to TRBD2. The germline gives CDR1 MDHEN, CDR2 SYDVKM. CDR3 length: 13 residues. Trimming took 7 bases from V and 5 from J; bases not matched to a gene: 7. In nucleotides, the CDR3 is TGTGCCAGCAAGTCGGGAGGCCGGGAGACCCAGTACTTC. Translating it yields CASKSGGRETQYF. The full variable domain, in which reference TRBV28 and TRBJ2-5 provide the parts outside the CDR3, is DVKVTQSSRYLVKRTGEKVFLECVQDMDHENMFWYRQDPGLGLRLIYFSYDVKMKEKGDIPEGYSVSREKKERFSLILESASTNQTSMYLCASKSGGRETQYFGPGTRLLVL.

This chain uses TRBV23-1 with TRBJ2-2, with TRBD1 matching 9 bases. TRBV23-1 is labeled an ORF, and its function is uncertain. The ends lost 1 base at V and 6 bases at J; junction bases unmatched: 12. The CDR3 has 18 residues. The chain's CDR3 is CASSQWAGTGSRAGELFF. The CDR3 DNA reads as TGCGCCAGCAGTCAATGGGCCGGGACAGGGAGTAGAGCCGGGGAGCTGTTTTTT.

This clone was observed a few times. The V gene is TRBV27, the J gene TRBJ1-2, with 9 bases fitting TRBD1. Germline loops: CDR1 MNHEY, CDR2 SMNVEV (reference sequence). The CDR3 covers 15 residues. The J segment lost 6 bases and the V segment lost 5 bases, leaving 10 bases of the junction unmatched. CDR3 sequence (DNA): TGTGCCAGCAGTCGGGACAGGGAAGGCGGTAATGGCTACACCTTC. Translated: CASSRDREGGNGYTF.

This clone appeared a few times. This chain links TRBV9 with TRBJ1-1; possibly TRBD1 for D (5 bases). Trimming took off 0 bases at V and 5 bases at J, with 14 bases between the two ends. The V gene's germline CDR1 is SGDLS and CDR2 YYNGEE. This CDR3 is built from 15 residues. CDR3 DNA: TGTGCCAGCAGCGTAGAGCGAACAGGCAGAACTGAAGCTTTCTTT. This sequence encodes CASSVERTGRTEAFF.

The rearrangement joins TRBV29-1 to TRBJ1-4, with 7 nucleotides matching TRBD1. The CDR3 is 14 residues long. With 6 bases clipped from V and 8 bases from J, the junction kept 12 bases outside the gene matches. Per germline, CDR1 SQVTM and CDR2 ANQGSEA. CDR3 sequence: CSVLGGRAGEKLFF. The CDR3 DNA is TGCAGCGTGCTAGGGGGCAGGGCCGGCGAAAAACTGTTTTTT.

The table lists this clone with a few counts. J is TRBJ1-4 and V is TRBV29-1, with D tentatively TRBD1 (6 bases). With 7 bases removed from V and 8 bases from J, the gap between germline ends came to 17 bases. Germline lookup yields CDR1 SQVTM and CDR2 ANQGSEA. This CDR3 comprises 13 residues. The CDR3 DNA reads as TGCAGCGGAGGGCGGGGGGCAGAGGAAAAACTGTTTTTT. It codes for CSGGRGAEEKLFF.

This rearrangement joins TRBV29-1 to TRBJ1-3; a possible D gene is TRBD1 (6 bases). Judging by the DNA end, TRBJ2-2 fits better; the J call may be wrong. Germline V gene sequence: CDR1 SQVTM, CDR2 ANQGSEA. This CDR3 region has 12 residues. Here the CDR3 reads CSGGQLAGELFF. DNA for the CDR3: TGCAGCGGTGGACAGCTGGCCGGGGAGCTGTTTTTT.

In its sample, this clone was seen once. The gene calls are TRBV9 and TRBJ2-1; D gene uncertain. There are 13 residues in the CDR3. V was trimmed by 0 bases and J by 5 bases, leaving 6 bases between them. Germline V CDR1 and CDR2: SGDLS, YYNGEE. CDR3 DNA: TGTGCCAGCAGCGTAGCACAGAACAATGAGCAGTTCTTC. It encodes CASSVAQNNEQFF. The full variable domain, completed using reference TRBV9 and TRBJ2-1, is DSGVTQTPKHLITATGQRVTLRCSPRSGDLSVYWYQQSLDQGLQFLIQYYNGEERAKGNILERFSAQQFPDLHSELNLSSLELGDSALYFCASSVAQNNEQFFGPGTRLTVL.